The 8 T cell receptor beta chains presented below share a single source sample, sequenced in a study of T cell responses to AZD1222 COVID-19 vaccine. Here immunoSEQ multiplex PCR was the method, and the copy in TCRdb shows in-frame clones only, minus some. The sample has roughly 250,000 clones; 80% to 95% are singletons. This specimen consisted of peripheral blood, obtained on day 0 of AZD1222 vaccination. The receptor source for this set is an adult in good health.

This clone turned up a few times. CDR3 sequence (DNA): TGTGCCAGCAGCCGAGCGGGGGGTATAGGGACCTACGAGCAGTACTTC. Translating it yields CASSRAGGIGTYEQYF. V is TRBV27 and J is TRBJ2-7; 9 bases are a match to TRBD2. V gave up 6 bases and J gave up 2 bases; unmatched junction bases: 11. In germline, CDR1 is MNHEY, CDR2 SMNVEV (reference sequence). This CDR3 is built from 16 residues.

The genes are TRBV2 and TRBJ2-1; D possibly matches TRBD1 or TRBD2 (5 bases each). CDR1 and CDR2 (germline): SNHLY, FYNNEI. V lost 5 bases to trimming and J lost 0 bases, with 11 bases between them. The CDR3 spans 15 residues. The CDR3 DNA is TGTGCCAGCAGTCTCGGGGCAACCTCCTACAATGAGCAGTTCTTC. It is translated as CASSLGATSYNEQFF.

This chain connects TRBV3-1 (or the pseudogene TRBV3-2) to TRBJ1-5; the D is unclear. Trimming pared 8 bases from V and 4 bases from J, leaving 15 bases between. Germline-derived CDR1 and CDR2 are LGHDT and YNNKEL (reference sequence). The CDR3 spans 14 residues. Here the CDR3 DNA reads TGTGCCAGCGTAAGTGGGGAAAAGAATCAGCCCCAGCATTTT. Amino acids: CASVSGEKNQPQHF.

The chain links TRBV24-1 to TRBJ2-2, with D perhaps matching TRBD1 (5 bases). Germline V gives CDR1 KGHDR, CDR2 SFDVKD. V lost 5 bases, J lost 0 bases, and 9 bases lay in between. This CDR3 has 15 amino acids. CDR3 sequence reads: CATSAARANTGELFF. CDR3 sequence (DNA): TGTGCCACCAGTGCAGCCAGGGCGAACACCGGGGAGCTGTTTTTT.

As regards this clone: This same CDR3 is encoded by further DNA sequences in the sample. V usage is TRBV2 and J usage is TRBJ1-5; D gene unclear. The germline V gene encodes CDR1 SNHLY and CDR2 FYNNEI. Trimming cost V 3 bases and J 6 bases, with 3 bases left between them. The CDR3 contains 11 residues. The CDR3 region is CASSDGQPQHF. As DNA, the CDR3 is TGTGCCAGCAGTGACGGTCAGCCCCAGCATTTT.

This chain connects TRBV11-2 to TRBJ2-1; tentatively, D is TRBD2 (6 bases). Germline V gene sequence: CDR1 SGHAT, CDR2 FQNNGV. V was trimmed by 4 bases and J by 5 bases, leaving 21 bases between them. The CDR3 length is 17 residues. The CDR3 loop is CASSSSPRRAVHNEQFF. The CDR3 nucleotides read TGTGCCAGCAGCTCCTCCCCGAGGAGGGCTGTGCACAATGAGCAGTTCTTC.

The V call is TRBV11-2, the J call TRBJ2-7, with D tentatively TRBD1 (6 bases). V was shortened by 3 bases and J by 3 bases, with 9 bases between the two germline ends. Looked up from germline, CDR1 is SGHAT and CDR2 is FQNNGV. This CDR3 has 13 amino acids. The CDR3 coding sequence is TGTGCCAGCAGCTTTTGGACAGACTACGAGCAGTACTTC. Protein sequence: CASSFWTDYEQYF.

This chain connects TRBV15 to TRBJ1-4; tentative D call: TRBD1 (6 bases). The V end was cut by 1 base, the J end by 7 bases, with 13 bases between. Germline CDR1 reads LNHNV; CDR2 reads YYDKDF (reference sequence). The CDR3 is made up of 15 amino acids. The CDR3 is CATSRAGPGAEKLFF. The CDR3 DNA is TGTGCCACCAGCAGAGCCGGGCCGGGGGCTGAAAAACTGTTTTTT.